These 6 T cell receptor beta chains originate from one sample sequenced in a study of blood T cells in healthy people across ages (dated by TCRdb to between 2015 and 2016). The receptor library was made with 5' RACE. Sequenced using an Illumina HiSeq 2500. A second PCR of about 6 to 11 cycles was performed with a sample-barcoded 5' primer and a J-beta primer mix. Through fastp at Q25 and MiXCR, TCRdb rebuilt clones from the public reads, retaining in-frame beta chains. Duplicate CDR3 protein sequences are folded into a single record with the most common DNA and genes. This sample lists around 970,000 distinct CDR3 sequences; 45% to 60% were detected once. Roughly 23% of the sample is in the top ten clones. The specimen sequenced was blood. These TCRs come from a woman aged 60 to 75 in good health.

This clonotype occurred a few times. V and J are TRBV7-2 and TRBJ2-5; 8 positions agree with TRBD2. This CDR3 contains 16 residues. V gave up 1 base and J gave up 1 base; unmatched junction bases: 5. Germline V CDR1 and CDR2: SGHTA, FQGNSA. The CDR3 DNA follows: TGTGCCAGCAGCTTAGGGCCAGCGGGAGTCCAAGAGACCCAGTACTTC. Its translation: CASSLGPAGVQETQYF.

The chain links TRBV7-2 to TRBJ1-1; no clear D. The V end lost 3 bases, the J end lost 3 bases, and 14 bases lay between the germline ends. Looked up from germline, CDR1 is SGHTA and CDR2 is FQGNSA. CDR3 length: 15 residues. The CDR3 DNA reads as TGTGCCAGCAGCTTGGGAGCCCCGGGTGACACTGAAGCTTTCTTT. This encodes CASSLGAPGDTEAFF.

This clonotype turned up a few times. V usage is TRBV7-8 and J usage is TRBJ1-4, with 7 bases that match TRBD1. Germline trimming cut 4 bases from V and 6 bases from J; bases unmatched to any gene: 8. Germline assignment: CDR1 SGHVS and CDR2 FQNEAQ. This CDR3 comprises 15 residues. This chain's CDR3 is CASSSEGARYEKLFF. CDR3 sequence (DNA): TGTGCCAGCAGCTCTGAGGGGGCGCGGTATGAAAAACTGTTTTTT.

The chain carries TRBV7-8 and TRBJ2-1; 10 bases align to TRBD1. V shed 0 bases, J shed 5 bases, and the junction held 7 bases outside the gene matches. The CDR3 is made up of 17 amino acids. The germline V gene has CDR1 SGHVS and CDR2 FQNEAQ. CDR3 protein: CASSLALWDRGHNEQFF. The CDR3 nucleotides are TGTGCCAGCAGCTTAGCGCTATGGGACAGGGGCCACAATGAGCAGTTCTTC.

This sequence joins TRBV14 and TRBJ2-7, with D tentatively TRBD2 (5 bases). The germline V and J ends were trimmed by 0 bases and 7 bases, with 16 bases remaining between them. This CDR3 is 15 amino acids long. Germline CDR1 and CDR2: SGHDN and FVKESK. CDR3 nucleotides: TGTGCCAGCAGCCAAGAAATTGGGCCGGACTGGGAGCAGTACTTC. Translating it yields CASSQEIGPDWEQYF.

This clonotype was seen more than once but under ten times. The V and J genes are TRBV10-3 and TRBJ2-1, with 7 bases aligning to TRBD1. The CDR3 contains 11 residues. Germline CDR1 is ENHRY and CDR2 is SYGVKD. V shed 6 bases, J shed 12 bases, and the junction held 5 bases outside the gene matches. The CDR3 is CAISAGGWQFF. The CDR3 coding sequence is TGTGCCATCAGCGCAGGGGGTTGGCAGTTCTTC.